The clone carrying this T cell receptor beta chain was observed a handful of times. Its target is not known. Libraries were made from TCR beta cDNA, and they carried unique molecular identifiers. Out of about 0.95 to 10 million T cells, 470,000 or so cDNA molecules were generated. TCRdb itself ran the PCR reads through MiXCR, one entry per CDR3 protein. The data contain about 770,000 distinct CDR3 sequences, roughly 50% of them singletons. These data originate in a study of post-analysis software for immune sequencing data. Overall study findings and caveats: Comparison with controls showed significantly lower normalized Chao1 diversity in multiple sclerosis patients. TRBV segments more frequent in patients than in controls numbered five and included TRBV5-6, TRBV5-1 and TRBV20-1. The authors found that F measure strongly co-clustered same-batch samples.

Germline lookup yields CDR1 LNHNV and CDR2 YYDKDF (reference sequence). The CDR3 extends over 17 amino acids. V lost 3 bases, J lost 8 bases, and 22 bases lay in between. The clonotype originates from a girl aged 10 to 17 with multiple sclerosis. The sequenced sample consisted of blood. This chain connects TRBV15 to TRBJ1-4, with TRBD1 as a possible D gene (5 bases). DNA of the CDR3: TGTGCCACCAGCAGCGCGTTCGGGAAGGGAGGGGAAGAAAAACTGTTTTTT. It specifies CATSSAFGKGGEEKLFF.